One sample yielded the 25 T cell receptor beta chains listed below, sequenced in a study of cytomegalovirus exposure and HLA in healthy donors. Use of 60 Vbeta and 13 Jbeta primers characterized the PCR. Libraries were prepared by immunoSEQ multiplex PCR; TCRdb keeps only in-frame clonotypes and omits some of them. The repertoire holds about 140,000 clones, with nearly 70% as singletons. The specimen sequenced was PBMCs. These TCRs come from a man aged 25 to 40 in good health and CMV-seropositive.

V gene TRBV5-1 combines with J gene TRBJ2-7; D may be TRBD2 (8 bases). The V and J ends lost 1 base and 7 bases respectively, with 21 bases between them. Germline CDR1 is SGHRS and CDR2 is YFSETQ. The CDR3 contains 16 residues. The CDR3 loop reads CASSLSPAGVGQEQYF. CDR3 nucleotides: TGCGCCAGCAGCTTGAGCCCAGCGGGAGTGGGACAGGAGCAGTACTTC.

The CDR3 is CASSLTGEGYNEQFF. The CDR3, as DNA: TGCGCCAGCAGCTTGACGGGGGAGGGTTACAATGAGCAGTTCTTC. J is TRBJ2-1 and V is TRBV5-1, with 7 bases aligning to TRBD2. Germline V gene data show CDR1 as SGHRS and CDR2 as YFSETQ. J gave up 4 bases and V 1 base, and 5 bases lay outside the gene matches. This CDR3 spans 15 amino acids.

This clone was observed a handful of times. The V call is TRBV5-6, the J call TRBJ2-6, with 13 bases aligning to TRBD2. Germline CDR1 is SGHDT and CDR2 is YYEEEE. This CDR3 is 18 amino acids long. The ends lost 4 bases at V and 4 bases at J; junction bases unmatched: 8. The CDR3 nucleotides read TGTGCCAGCAGCCTTGGACTAGCGGGAGTTGCGGGGGCCAACGTCCTGACTTTC. Translating it yields CASSLGLAGVAGANVLTF.

V gene TRBV4-1 combines with J gene TRBJ1-2, with TRBD1 as a possible D gene (5 bases). Looked up from germline, CDR1 is MGHRA and CDR2 is YSYEKL. CDR3 length equals 13 residues. V was cut by 8 bases and J by 5 bases, with 15 bases left in between. The CDR3 region is CASATGDGYGYTF. The CDR3 bases are TGCGCCAGCGCAACGGGGGATGGGTATGGCTACACCTTC.

The chain is built from TRBV10-3 and TRBJ2-1; D is unresolved. CDR3 length equals 13 residues. Trimming removed 5 bases from V and 3 bases from J, with 8 bases in between. The V gene's germline CDR1 is ENHRY and CDR2 SYGVKD. The CDR3 nucleotides read TGTGCCATCAGTAGCGAGCTCTACAATGAGCAGTTCTTC. Translating it yields CAISSELYNEQFF.

The chain links TRBV5-5 to TRBJ1-2, with D hard to call. Germline CDR1 reads SGHKS; CDR2 reads YYEKEE (reference sequence). The CDR3 runs 12 residues. The ends were cut back, 0 bases at V and 4 bases at J, with 4 bases in the middle. The CDR3 region has the DNA TGTGCCAGCAGCTTGGACACCTATGGCTACACCTTC. As protein: CASSLDTYGYTF. The whole variable domain, filled in from reference TRBV5-5 and TRBJ1-2, reads DAGVTQSPTHLIKTRGQQVTLRCSPISGHKSVSWYQQVLGQGPQFIFQYYEKEERGRGNFPDRFSARQFPNYSSELNVNALLLGDSALYLCASSLDTYGYTFGSGTRLTVV.

The rearrangement uses TRBV7-9 and TRBJ1-3; no firm D call. Trimming took off 2 bases at V and 4 bases at J, with 12 bases between the two ends. CDR3 size: 15 residues. Germline CDR1 and CDR2: SEHNR and FQNEAQ (reference sequence). The CDR3 protein is CASSLYGVFGNTIYF. In DNA, the CDR3 is TGTGCCAGCAGCTTATACGGGGTGTTCGGAAACACCATATATTTT.

The V gene is TRBV5-1, the J gene TRBJ2-5; 9 bases line up with TRBD1. The J call may be wrong; the DNA end is better matched by TRBJ2-7. Germline-derived CDR1 and CDR2 are SGHRS and YFSETQ. The CDR3 consists of 14 residues. The CDR3 sequence is CASTPGDRVHEQYF. The CDR3 DNA reads as TGCGCCAGCACCCCGGGGGACAGGGTCCACGAGCAGTACTTC.

The chain joins TRBV19 to TRBJ1-2, with D possibly being TRBD1 (5 bases). The ends were cut back, 7 bases at V and 2 bases at J, with 17 bases in the middle. The germline gives CDR1 LNHDA, CDR2 SQIVND (reference sequence). The CDR3 totals 15 residues. The CDR3 coding sequence is TGTGCCAGTACCCCACCGGCGGGGGTGAACTATGGCTACACCTTC. Translation: CASTPPAGVNYGYTF. Full variable domain (remainder filled in from reference TRBV19 and TRBJ1-2): DGGITQSPKYLFRKEGQNVTLSCEQNLNHDAMYWYRQDPGQGLRLIYYSQIVNDFQKGDIAEGYSVSREKKESFPLTVTSAQKNPTAFYLCASTPPAGVNYGYTFGSGTRLTVV.

The chain carries TRBV4-1 and TRBJ1-3; D not resolved. The CDR3 contains 15 residues. Germline V lookup: CDR1 MGHRA, CDR2 YSYEKL. V dropped 4 bases and J dropped 0 bases, with 10 bases sitting between them. The CDR3 coding sequence is TGCGCCAGCAGCCCCCTCGCAGGCTCTGGAAACACCATATATTTT. Amino acid sequence: CASSPLAGSGNTIYF.

This chain links TRBV5-1 with TRBJ1-1, with D possibly TRBD1 on 5 matching bases. Per the germline V gene, CDR1 is SGHRS and CDR2 is YFSETQ. The CDR3 consists of 13 residues. Trimming stripped 6 bases from V and 4 bases from J, with 13 bases between. The CDR3 coding sequence is TGCGCCAGCACCTACACGGGGGGCACTGAAGCTTTCTTT. Protein product: CASTYTGGTEAFF. The full variable domain, its missing parts supplied by reference TRBV5-1 and TRBJ1-1, is KAGVTQTPRYLIKTRGQQVTLSCSPISGHRSVSWYQQTPGQGLQFLFEYFSETQRNKGNFPGRFSGRQFSNSRSEMNVSTLELGDSALYLCASTYTGGTEAFFGQGTRLTVV.

The CDR3 sequence: CASSPGGMSHNEQFF. As DNA, the CDR3 is TGTGCCAGCAGCCCGGGAGGGATGAGTCACAATGAGCAGTTCTTC. This rearrangement joins TRBV7-8 to TRBJ2-1; the match to TRBD2 covers 8 bases. V lost 5 bases and J lost 5; bases outside the gene matches: 8. The CDR3 spans 15 residues. Per the germline V gene, CDR1 is SGHVS and CDR2 is FQNEAQ.

V and J are TRBV27 and TRBJ2-7, with 11 bases identical to TRBD1. V was pared by 8 bases and J by 0 bases, with 3 bases of the junction left unmatched. This CDR3 has 14 residues. Germline lookup yields CDR1 MNHEY and CDR2 SMNVEV (reference sequence). CDR3 region: CASWDRGSSYEQYF. In nucleotides, the CDR3 is TGTGCCAGCTGGGACAGGGGGAGCTCCTACGAGCAGTACTTC.

The chain links TRBV10-1 to TRBJ2-7, with 9 bases matching TRBD2. There are 15 residues in the CDR3. CDR1 and CDR2 from the germline V gene are WNHNN and SYGVQD (reference sequence). J lost 0 bases, V lost 5 bases, and 5 bases had no gene match. CDR3 nucleotides: TGCGCCAGCAGTACCGGGACTAGCAGCTCCTACGAGCAGTACTTC. Its translation: CASSTGTSSSYEQYF.

This sequence joins TRBV18 and TRBJ2-5, with a tentative D call TRBD2 (5 bases). The CDR3 sequence is 12 residues long. The germline V gene encodes CDR1 KGHSH and CDR2 LQKENI. Trimming pared 6 bases from V and 2 bases from J, leaving 7 bases between. This CDR3 is CASSPGQETQYF. The DNA of the CDR3 is TGTGCCAGCTCCCCGGGACAAGAGACCCAGTACTTC.

By its share, this clone is medium-sized. The rearrangement uses TRBV5-6 and TRBJ2-7; 9 positions match TRBD1. CDR3 length: 16 residues. V lost 0 bases to trimming and J lost 0 bases; unmatched junction nucleotides: 4. Germline CDR1 and CDR2: SGHDT and YYEEEE. This CDR3 is CASSLDGTGYSYEQYF. DNA of the CDR3: TGTGCCAGCAGCTTGGACGGGACAGGGTACTCCTACGAGCAGTACTTC.

The chain employs TRBV18 and TRBJ1-4, with TRBD1 matching over 8 bases. Losses at the gene ends were 3 bases for V and 8 bases for J; bases not matched to a gene: 5. Germline V gene lookup returns CDR1 KGHSH and CDR2 LQKENI. The CDR3 runs 14 residues. CDR3 DNA sequence: TGTGCCAGCTCACCTGGACAGGGAACCGAAAAACTGTTTTTT. It translates to CASSPGQGTEKLFF.

V and J are TRBV27 and TRBJ2-1, with no clear D. With 6 bases removed from V and 3 bases from J, the gap between germline ends came to 21 bases. The CDR3 loop spans 17 amino acids. Per the germline V gene, CDR1 is MNHEY and CDR2 is SMNVEV (reference sequence). The CDR3 DNA reads TGTGCCAGCAGCAGTTTTCCCGATCGCAGTAACTACAATGAGCAGTTCTTC. Protein: CASSSFPDRSNYNEQFF.

Only one count was recorded for this clone. The chain carries TRBV7-2 and TRBJ2-2; D unresolved. Germline CDR1 and CDR2: SGHTA and FQGNSA. CDR3 length: 16 amino acids. Trimming left V 2 bases short and J 0 bases short, with 10 bases between. CDR3 nucleotide sequence: TGTGCCAGCAGCTTAATCGGAAGCGCGAACACCGGGGAGCTGTTTTTT. Its protein product is CASSLIGSANTGELFF.

The rearrangement links TRBV7-9 to TRBJ2-1; 8 bases are a match to TRBD1. The CDR3 length is 18 residues. V was pared by 4 bases and J by 0 bases, with 11 bases of the junction left unmatched. From germline, CDR1 is SEHNR and CDR2 FQNEAQ (reference sequence). The CDR3 DNA sequence: TGTGCCAGCAGCTCCAAGGACAGGGCCTGGAACTCCTACAATGAGCAGTTCTTC. The encoded protein is CASSSKDRAWNSYNEQFF.

The chain carries TRBV5-1 and TRBJ2-7, with D perhaps TRBD1 (6 bases). The germline gives CDR1 SGHRS, CDR2 YFSETQ. The CDR3 is 14 residues long. Trimming stripped 2 bases from V and 2 bases from J, with 11 bases between. CDR3 region: CASSFDRNTYEQYF. The CDR3 nucleotides are TGCGCCAGCAGCTTCGACAGGAATACCTACGAGCAGTACTTC.

This clone has only a few counts. The chain employs TRBV4-2 and TRBJ2-1; 9 bases align to TRBD2. The CDR3 is 17 amino acids. Germline V gene lookup returns CDR1 LGHNA and CDR2 YNFKEQ. The V gene end was trimmed by 1 base and the J gene end by 7 bases; junction bases not matched to a gene: 11. The CDR3 nucleotides are TGTGCCAGCAGCCAAGGACTAGCGGCCACTCGGGGGAATGAGCAGTTCTTC. Translation: CASSQGLAATRGNEQFF.

This clone is medium-sized within its sample. This rearrangement joins TRBV7-3 to TRBJ1-2, with 7 bases fitting TRBD1. Germline V gene lookup returns CDR1 SGHTA and CDR2 FQGTGA. Losses at the gene ends were 5 bases for V and 3 bases for J; bases not matched to a gene: 3. The CDR3 totals 13 residues. The CDR3 nucleotides read TGTGCCAGCAGCCTAGGGGGCGACTATGGCTACACCTTC. Protein sequence: CASSLGGDYGYTF.

This clone was detected only a few times. The chain has TRBV25-1 and TRBJ1-1; possible D gene TRBD1, 6 bases. With 1 base removed from V and 1 base from J, the gap between germline ends came to 10 bases. Per the germline V gene, CDR1 is MGHDK and CDR2 is SYGVNS. This CDR3 has 15 residues. The CDR3 sequence is CASSESVTGNTEAFF. DNA for the CDR3: TGTGCCAGCAGTGAATCTGTGACAGGGAACACTGAAGCTTTCTTT.

This clone was recorded a few times. The chain links TRBV28 to TRBJ1-1; 9 bases are a match to TRBD1. V trimming: 5 bases; J trimming: 11 bases; junction bases outside the gene matches: 18. Germline assignment: CDR1 MDHEN and CDR2 SYDVKM. CDR3 size: 16 residues. CDR3 bases: TGTGCCAGCAGTCGAAGCGGACAGGGGAAGGAAAGCCGGGCTTTCTTT. Translating it yields CASSRSGQGKESRAFF.